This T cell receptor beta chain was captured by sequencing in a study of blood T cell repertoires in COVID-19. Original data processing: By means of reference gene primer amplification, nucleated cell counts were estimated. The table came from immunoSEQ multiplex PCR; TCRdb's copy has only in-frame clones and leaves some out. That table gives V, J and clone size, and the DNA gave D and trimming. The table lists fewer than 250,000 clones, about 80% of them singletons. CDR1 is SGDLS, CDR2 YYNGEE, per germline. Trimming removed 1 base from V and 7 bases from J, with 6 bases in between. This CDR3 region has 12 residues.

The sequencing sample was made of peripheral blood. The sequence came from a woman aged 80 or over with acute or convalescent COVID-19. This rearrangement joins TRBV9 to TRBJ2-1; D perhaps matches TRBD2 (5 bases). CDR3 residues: CASSVTGNEQFF. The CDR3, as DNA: TGTGCCAGCAGCGTAACGGGGAATGAGCAGTTCTTC.